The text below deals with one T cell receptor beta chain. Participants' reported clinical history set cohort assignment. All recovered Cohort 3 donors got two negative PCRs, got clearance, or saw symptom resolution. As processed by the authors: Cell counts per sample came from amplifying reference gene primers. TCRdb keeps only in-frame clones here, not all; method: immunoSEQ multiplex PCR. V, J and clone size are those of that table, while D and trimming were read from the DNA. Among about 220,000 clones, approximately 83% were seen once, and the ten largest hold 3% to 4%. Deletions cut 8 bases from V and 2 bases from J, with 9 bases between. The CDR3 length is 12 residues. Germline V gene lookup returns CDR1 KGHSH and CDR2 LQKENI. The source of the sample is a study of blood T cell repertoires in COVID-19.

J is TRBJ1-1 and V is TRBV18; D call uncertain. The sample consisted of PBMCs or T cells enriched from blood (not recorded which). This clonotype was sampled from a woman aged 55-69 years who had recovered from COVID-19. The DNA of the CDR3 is TGTGCCAGCACAGTATTCAACACTGAAGCTTTCTTT. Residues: CASTVFNTEAFF.